This T cell receptor beta chain appears in the sequencing data of a study of graft-versus-host responses after intestinal transplantation. On the study more broadly: Recipients were given multivisceral, liver-intestinal, or isolated intestinal transplants.

The sample holds one count of this clone. Its antigen remains unknown. CDR1 and CDR2 from the germline V gene are SGHRS and YFSETQ. The germline V and J ends were trimmed by 1 base and 0 bases, with 11 bases remaining between them. The CDR3 loop spans 15 amino acids. The table came from immunoSEQ multiplex PCR; TCRdb's copy has only in-frame clones and leaves some out. The table has 35,000 to 50,000 clones, about 96% seen once. This material consisted of unstimulated CD8+ T cells sorted from spleen or lymph node cells, taken before transplant. The receptor was isolated from a human donor who was the organ donor for an intestinal transplant. This chain uses TRBV5-1 with TRBJ2-7; D is tentatively TRBD1 or TRBD2 (5 bases each). CDR3 sequence reads: CASSLTGQLSYEQYF. The CDR3 bases are TGCGCCAGCAGCTTGACGGGGCAGCTCTCCTACGAGCAGTACTTC.